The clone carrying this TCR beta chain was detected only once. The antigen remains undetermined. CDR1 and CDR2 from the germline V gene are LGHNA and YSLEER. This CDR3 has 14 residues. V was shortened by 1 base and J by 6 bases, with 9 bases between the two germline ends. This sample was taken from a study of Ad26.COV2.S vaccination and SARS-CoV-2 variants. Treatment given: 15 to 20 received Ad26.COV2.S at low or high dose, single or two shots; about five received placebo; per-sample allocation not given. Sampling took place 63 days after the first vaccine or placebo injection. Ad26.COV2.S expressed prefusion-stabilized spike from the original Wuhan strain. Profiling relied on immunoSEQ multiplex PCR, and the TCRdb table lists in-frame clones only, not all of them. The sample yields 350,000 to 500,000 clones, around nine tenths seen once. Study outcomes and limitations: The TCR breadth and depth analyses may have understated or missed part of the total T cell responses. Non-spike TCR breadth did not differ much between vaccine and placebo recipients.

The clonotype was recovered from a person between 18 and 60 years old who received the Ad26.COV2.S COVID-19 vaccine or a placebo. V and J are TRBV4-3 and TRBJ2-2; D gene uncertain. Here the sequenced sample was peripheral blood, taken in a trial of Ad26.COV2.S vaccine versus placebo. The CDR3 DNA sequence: TGCGCCAGCAGCCAAGGAAACGCGGCCGGGGAGCTGTTTTTT. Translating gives CASSQGNAAGELFF.